The 26 T cell receptor beta chains listed next were all sequenced from one sample in a study of patients and donors after allogeneic stem cell transplantation. MiXCR was run by TCRdb on the RT-PCR reads, yielding one entry per CDR3 protein. The sample yields some 150,000 distinct CDR3 sequences, roughly 35% seen once. Sequencing input: blood, either unsorted or a sorted T cell fraction (not recorded which). The receptors shown here come from a human donor who was either an allogeneic HSCT recipient or a stem cell or donor lymphocyte infusion donor (not recorded which). It is not recorded whose cells these are; they may come from a transplant donor.

This clonotype was counted only a few times. V and J are TRBV10-3 and TRBJ2-3, with 12 bases matching TRBD2. The CDR3 length is 13 residues. Trimming removed 11 bases from V and 8 bases from J; junction bases left unmatched: 8. Germline V lookup: CDR1 ENHRY, CDR2 SYGVKD. The CDR3 is CAATSGGSVTQYF. CDR3 in DNA: TGTGCCGCCACTAGCGGGGGGTCGGTTACGCAGTATTTT.

This clonotype has just a few counts. The chain carries TRBV29-1 and TRBJ2-1; D is possibly TRBD2 (5 bases). Germline values: CDR1 SQVTM, CDR2 ANQGSEA. The V gene lost 7 bases and the J gene lost 6 bases, with 10 bases spanning the gap. The length of the CDR3 is 11 residues. The CDR3 region is CSGELTNEQFF. In nucleotides, the CDR3 is TGCAGCGGGGAGTTGACCAATGAGCAGTTCTTC.

This chain joins TRBV20-1 and TRBJ1-4; no clear D. Germline CDR1 and CDR2: DFQATT and SNEGSKA (reference sequence). The CDR3 runs 15 residues. Trimming took off 6 bases at V and 4 bases at J, with 18 bases between the two ends. The CDR3 region is CSAGTFDSVNEKLFF. Written as DNA, the CDR3 is TGCAGTGCCGGCACATTCGATAGTGTTAATGAAAAACTGTTTTTT.

The V gene is TRBV29-1, the J gene TRBJ1-4; 9 bases fit TRBD1. The CDR3 runs 12 residues. Germline CDR1 reads SQVTM; CDR2 reads ANQGSEA. Trimming removed 7 bases from V and 7 bases from J; junction bases left unmatched: 4. CDR3 protein: CSGGTGSEKLFF. DNA of the CDR3: TGCAGCGGGGGGACAGGGAGTGAAAAACTGTTTTTT.

This clonotype showed up just once. The chain has TRBV20-1 and TRBJ2-3, with D perhaps TRBD1 (6 bases). The V gene lost 1 base and the J gene lost 0 bases, with 8 bases spanning the gap. The CDR3 has 14 amino acids. Germline-derived CDR1 and CDR2 are DFQATT and SNEGSKA (reference sequence). The CDR3 DNA sequence: TGCAGTGCTAGAGTGGGGGCGAGCACAGATACGCAGTATTTT. It codes for CSARVGASTDTQYF.

This clonotype showed up just a few times. V gene TRBV4-3 combines with J gene TRBJ2-4; D might be TRBD2 (5 bases). This CDR3 comprises 17 residues. The germline gives CDR1 LGHNA, CDR2 YSLEER. Trimming removed 0 bases at V and 3 bases at J, with 15 bases between. This CDR3 reads CASSQDRGLLDKNIQYF. Here the CDR3 DNA reads TGCGCCAGCAGCCAAGATCGAGGGTTGCTCGACAAAAACATTCAGTACTTC.

This clonotype was counted between two and nine times. The J gene is TRBJ1-1, the V gene TRBV6-5; no firm D call. The V end lost 0 bases, the J end lost 4 bases, and 6 bases lay between the germline ends. CDR3 length: 13 amino acids. Germline values: CDR1 MNHEY, CDR2 SVGAGI. The CDR3 spells CASSYSEGTEAFF. CDR3 nucleotides: TGTGCCAGCAGTTACTCGGAGGGCACTGAAGCTTTCTTT.

J is TRBJ2-3 and V is TRBV13; TRBD2 might be the D (6 bases). Germline V gene lookup returns CDR1 PRHDT and CDR2 FYEKMQ (reference sequence). Trimming left V 5 bases short and J 4 bases short, with 22 bases between. The CDR3 extends over 17 amino acids. CDR3 sequence reads: CASSIVAGPWLSDTQYF. The CDR3 DNA sequence: TGTGCCAGCAGCATCGTGGCGGGGCCTTGGCTGTCAGATACGCAGTATTTT.

This clonotype was counted only a few times. The chain uses TRBV30 and TRBJ1-5; D is undetermined. V dropped 0 bases and J dropped 7 bases, with 13 bases sitting between them. The germline gives CDR1 GTSNPN, CDR2 SVGIG (reference sequence). The CDR3 has 14 residues. This CDR3 is CAWSVREGGQPQHF. The CDR3, as DNA: TGTGCCTGGAGTGTACGGGAAGGAGGACAGCCCCAGCATTTT.

V and J are TRBV5-1 and TRBJ1-2; possibly TRBD1 for D (6 bases). Trimming pared 4 bases from V and 5 bases from J, leaving 12 bases between. This CDR3 is 13 amino acids long. Per germline, CDR1 SGHRS and CDR2 YFSETQ. Here the CDR3 DNA reads TGCGCCAGCAGCCCGAAGACAGGATATGGCTACACCTTC. It yields the protein CASSPKTGYGYTF.

This clonotype was counted between two and nine times. The gene calls are TRBV6-6 and TRBJ1-2; tentative D call: TRBD1 (6 bases). The CDR3 consists of 16 residues. Looked up from germline, CDR1 is MNHNY and CDR2 is SVGAGI (reference sequence). V lost 2 bases, J lost 5 bases, and 18 bases lay in between. The CDR3 region is CASSYMGGAAIYGYTF. CDR3 in DNA: TGTGCCAGCAGTTACATGGGGGGCGCAGCGATATATGGCTACACCTTC.

The chain joins TRBV5-6 to TRBJ1-1; perhaps TRBD1 as D (6 bases). V was trimmed by 4 bases and J by 10 bases, leaving 14 bases between them. CDR1 SGHDT and CDR2 YYEEEE come from the germline V gene. The length of the CDR3 is 12 residues. CDR3 bases: TGTGCCAGCAGCCGACAGGTCTTTGGAGCTTTCTTT. Its protein product is CASSRQVFGAFF.

This chain links TRBV6-2 or TRBV6-3 with TRBJ2-5, with a possible D match to TRBD1 (6 bases). Germline assignment: CDR1 MNHEY and CDR2 SVGEGT. The CDR3 runs 14 residues. Trimming shortened V by 6 bases and J by 4 bases, and 15 bases separated the two germline ends. CDR3: CASRFGTLVETQYF. The CDR3 bases are TGTGCCAGCAGATTTGGGACATTAGTAGAGACCCAGTACTTC.

This chain joins TRBV20-1 and TRBJ2-2, with 9 bases aligning to TRBD1. The J segment lost 6 bases and the V segment lost 2 bases, leaving 10 bases of the junction unmatched. The V gene's germline CDR1 is DFQATT and CDR2 SNEGSKA (reference sequence). This CDR3 spans 16 amino acids. CDR3 in amino acids: CSARRTGGVDPGELFF. CDR3 sequence (DNA): TGCAGTGCTAGACGTACAGGGGGCGTTGATCCCGGGGAGCTGTTTTTT.

This clonotype was detected only a few times. This chain links TRBV28 with TRBJ1-4; D is ambiguous. CDR3 size: 10 residues. CDR1 is MDHEN, CDR2 SYDVKM, per germline. The ends were cut back, 7 bases at V and 12 bases at J, with 9 bases in the middle. The CDR3 DNA is TGTGCCAGCAAGGACGGGGAACTGTTTTTT. Translation: CASKDGELFF.

This chain connects TRBV20-1 to TRBJ1-1; D possibly corresponds to TRBD1 (5 bases). This CDR3 region has 15 residues. Germline CDR1 DFQATT, CDR2 SNEGSKA (reference sequence). Trimming took off 5 bases at V and 1 base at J, with 17 bases between the two ends. CDR3 coding DNA: TGCAGTGCTCACAGGAAAACCCGGGGGAACACTGAAGCTTTCTTT. This sequence encodes CSAHRKTRGNTEAFF.

J is TRBJ1-2 and V is TRBV24-1; 7 bases agree with TRBD1. The CDR3 consists of 13 residues. With 2 bases clipped from V and 12 bases from J, the junction kept 8 bases outside the gene matches. The V gene's germline CDR1 is KGHDR and CDR2 SFDVKD. The CDR3 loop reads CATSDSRTGSHTF. DNA of the CDR3: TGTGCCACCAGTGATTCAAGGACAGGATCCCACACCTTC.

The V call is TRBV11-2, the J call TRBJ1-4; D is unclear. This CDR3 is 12 amino acids long. Trimming removed 8 bases at V and 3 bases at J, with 7 bases between. Germline values: CDR1 SGHAT, CDR2 FQNNGV. CDR3 region: CASGRPNEKLFF. CDR3 bases: TGTGCCAGCGGGAGACCTAATGAAAAACTGTTTTTT.

The chain carries TRBV5-1 and TRBJ1-1; D is undetermined. This CDR3 is 14 amino acids long. CDR1 SGHRS and CDR2 YFSETQ come from the germline V gene. V gave up 0 bases and J gave up 1 base, with 7 bases separating them. The CDR3 DNA is TGCGCCAGCAGCTTGGGCCTAAAGAACACTGAAGCTTTCTTT. This translates into CASSLGLKNTEAFF.

The J gene is TRBJ2-2, the V gene TRBV9; D gene uncertain. Per the germline V gene, CDR1 is SGDLS and CDR2 is YYNGEE. The CDR3 has 16 amino acids. V lost 0 bases, J lost 4 bases, and 13 bases lay in between. Written as DNA, the CDR3 is TGTGCCAGCAGCGTAGTACATTCACCGCGCACCGGGGAGCTGTTTTTT. Amino acids: CASSVVHSPRTGELFF.

In its sample, this clonotype was seen many times. This CDR3 reads CSARDPLGASYGYTF. In DNA form, the CDR3 reads TGCAGTGCTAGAGATCCGTTGGGCGCAAGCTATGGCTACACCTTC. The rearrangement links TRBV20-1 to TRBJ1-2; no clear D gene. The CDR3 sequence is 15 residues long. Trimming stripped 0 bases from V and 4 bases from J, with 15 bases between. CDR1 and CDR2 from the germline V gene are DFQATT and SNEGSKA (reference sequence).

The CDR3 region has the DNA TGTGCCAGCAGGTGGGCGACCGAAAACACTGAAGCTTTCTTT. Translation: CASRWATENTEAFF. V and J are TRBV6-1 and TRBJ1-1, with no clear D. Germline CDR1 reads MNHNS; CDR2 reads SASEGT. The V end lost 6 bases, the J end lost 2 bases, and 13 bases lay between the germline ends. The CDR3 contains 14 residues.

This clonotype has just a few counts. The V and J genes are TRBV4-2 and TRBJ1-2, with D unclear. CDR1 is LGHNA, CDR2 YNFKEQ, per germline. The CDR3 loop spans 15 amino acids. V lost 6 bases and J lost 6, with 20 bases in between. Here the CDR3 reads CASRSKVVTGDGYTF. The CDR3 DNA reads TGTGCCAGCAGATCAAAAGTCGTTACGGGTGATGGCTACACCTTC.

The J gene is TRBJ1-1, the V gene TRBV12-3 or TRBV12-4; a weak D match, TRBD1 (5 bases). V lost 4 bases and J lost 8, with 14 bases in between. The CDR3 spans 13 residues. As DNA, the CDR3 is TGTGCCAGCAGTTGGGGCAGGCGAAGAGAAGCTTTCTTT. Amino acid sequence: CASSWGRRREAFF.

The chain joins TRBV12-3 or TRBV12-4 to TRBJ2-3; D possibly corresponds to TRBD1 (6 bases). The CDR3 loop spans 14 amino acids. Trimming took off 8 bases at V and 2 bases at J, with 14 bases between the two ends. The CDR3 DNA follows: TGTGCCAGCTTTAAGACAGGATCCACAGATACGCAGTATTTT. Its translation: CASFKTGSTDTQYF.

This clonotype was picked up a small number of times. The J gene is TRBJ1-2, the V gene TRBV29-1; no clear D. Germline-derived CDR1 and CDR2 are SQVTM and ANQGSEA. V gave up 1 base and J gave up 4 bases, with 13 bases separating them. The CDR3 is 14 residues long. The CDR3 region is CSVEGPGITYGYTF. CDR3 nucleotide sequence: TGCAGCGTTGAAGGGCCGGGTATTACCTATGGCTACACCTTC.